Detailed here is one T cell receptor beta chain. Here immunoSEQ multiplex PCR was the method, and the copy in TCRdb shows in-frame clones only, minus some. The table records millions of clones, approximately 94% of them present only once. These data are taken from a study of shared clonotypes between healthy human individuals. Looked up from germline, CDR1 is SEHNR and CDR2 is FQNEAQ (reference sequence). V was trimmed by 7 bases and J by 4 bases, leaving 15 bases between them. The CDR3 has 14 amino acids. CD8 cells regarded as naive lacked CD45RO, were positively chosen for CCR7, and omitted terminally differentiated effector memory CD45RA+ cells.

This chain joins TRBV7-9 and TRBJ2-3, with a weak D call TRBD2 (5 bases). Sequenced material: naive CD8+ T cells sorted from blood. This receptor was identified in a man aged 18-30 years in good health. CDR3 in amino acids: CASIEGGRPDTQYF. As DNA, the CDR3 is TGTGCCAGCATTGAGGGCGGGCGACCAGATACGCAGTATTTT.